These 18 T cell receptor beta chains came from one sample sequenced in a study of OX40 agonist ivuxolimab in advanced cancers. TCRdb's copy holds only in-frame clones and misses some; the assay was immunoSEQ multiplex PCR. The sample lists 65,000 to 85,000 clones; more than 80% were seen once. The material was CD4+ or CD8+ T cells sorted from blood, obtained in a trial of the OX40 agonist ivuxolimab. The receptors derive from an adult with an advanced solid tumor such as melanoma, head and neck, liver or kidney cancer.

J is TRBJ2-7 and V is TRBV5-4; possibly TRBD2 for D (6 bases). CDR1 is SGHNT and CDR2 is YYREEE in the germline V gene (reference sequence). The V and J ends lost 3 bases and 0 bases respectively, with 16 bases between them. The CDR3 has 16 amino acids. The CDR3: CASSSLGAGSSYEQYF. CDR3 nucleotide sequence: TGTGCCAGCAGCTCCCTAGGGGCGGGGAGCTCCTACGAGCAGTACTTC.

The chain joins TRBV5-1 to TRBJ1-4, with 7 bases lining up with TRBD1. The CDR3 length is 14 residues. Germline V gives CDR1 SGHRS, CDR2 YFSETQ. The trim removed 4 bases at V and 4 bases at J, leaving 4 bases unmatched. CDR3 DNA sequence: TGCGCCAGCAGCGCGGGACAGCTTAATGAAAAACTGTTTTTT. It is translated as CASSAGQLNEKLFF.

The V gene is TRBV9, the J gene TRBJ1-1; possibly TRBD1 for D (5 bases). The length of the CDR3 is 13 residues. Per germline, CDR1 SGDLS and CDR2 YYNGEE. V lost 4 bases and J lost 5, with 12 bases in between. CDR3 DNA: TGTGCCAGCAGCATCCAGGGTCGTACTGAAGCTTTCTTT. Its protein product is CASSIQGRTEAFF.

The V and J genes are TRBV4-1 and TRBJ2-3; the match to TRBD2 covers 13 bases. The junction had 7 bases not matched to a gene; V was cut back by 4 bases and J by 3 bases. This CDR3 is 17 amino acids long. Germline CDR1 is MGHRA and CDR2 is YSYEKL. The CDR3 DNA follows: TGCGCCAGCAGCCTACGACTAGCGGGGGGTTTAACAGATACGCAGTATTTT. It yields the protein CASSLRLAGGLTDTQYF.

The chain combines TRBV9 with TRBJ2-5, with D perhaps matching TRBD1 (6 bases). The J call may be wrong; the DNA end is better matched by TRBJ2-7. From germline, CDR1 is SGDLS and CDR2 YYNGEE. This CDR3 is 16 amino acids long. The CDR3, as DNA: TGTGCCAGCAGCGTAGCTGGGGCAGGGGAGCCCTACGAGCAGTACTTC. It is translated as CASSVAGAGEPYEQYF.

The rearrangement uses TRBV7-9 and TRBJ2-5; D gene unclear. The germline V gene encodes CDR1 SEHNR and CDR2 FQNEAQ (reference sequence). This CDR3 comprises 13 residues. The V end lost 3 bases, the J end lost 3 bases, and 8 bases lay between the germline ends. The CDR3 nucleotides are TGTGCCAGCAGCTTCTGGTCAGAAGAGACCCAGTACTTC. Protein: CASSFWSEETQYF.

The J gene is TRBJ1-2, the V gene TRBV19; 8 positions agree with TRBD1. The CDR3 covers 16 residues. Germline V gives CDR1 LNHDA, CDR2 SQIVND (reference sequence). The J segment lost 4 bases and the V segment lost 0 bases, leaving 7 bases of the junction unmatched. For the CDR3, the DNA is TGTGCCAGTAGTATAGAGACGGACAGGGTTGTCTATGGCTACACCTTC. Amino acid sequence: CASSIETDRVVYGYTF.

J is TRBJ2-7 and V is TRBV18, with D tentatively TRBD2 (5 bases). There are 13 residues in the CDR3. Deletions cut 6 bases from V and 6 bases from J, with 15 bases between. Germline V gene lookup returns CDR1 KGHSH and CDR2 LQKENI. The CDR3 DNA reads as TGTGCCAGCTCCTTAGAGGGAGCGTTCGAGCAGTACTTC. It yields the protein CASSLEGAFEQYF.

This clone has just one count. This rearrangement joins TRBV29-1 to TRBJ1-3; tentative D call: TRBD1 (5 bases). Germline CDR1 reads SQVTM; CDR2 reads ANQGSEA. Trimming cost V 4 bases and J 4 bases, with 11 bases left between them. This CDR3 is 13 amino acids long. The CDR3 protein is CSVVTTGGNTIYF. Written as DNA, the CDR3 is TGCAGCGTTGTCACCACAGGCGGAAACACCATATATTTT.

The chain joins TRBV19 to TRBJ2-7; 10 positions agree with TRBD2. The CDR3 length is 14 residues. The ends lost 3 bases at V and 3 bases at J; junction bases unmatched: 2. Germline V gives CDR1 LNHDA, CDR2 SQIVND (reference sequence). The CDR3 loop reads CASSITSGNYEQYF. CDR3 nucleotides: TGTGCCAGTAGTATTACTAGCGGGAACTACGAGCAGTACTTC.

The CDR3 DNA follows: TGTGCCAGCAGCTTATATCTCAACAATGAGCAGTTCTTC. It specifies CASSLYLNNEQFF. V gene TRBV7-2 combines with J gene TRBJ2-1, with unresolved D. Germline loops: CDR1 SGHTA, CDR2 FQGNSA. There are 13 residues in the CDR3. V lost 2 bases to trimming and J lost 5 bases, with 7 bases between them.

J is TRBJ2-6 and V is TRBV18; 9 nucleotides agree with TRBD1. This CDR3 has 17 residues. J lost 1 base, V lost 3 bases, and 4 bases had no gene match. Germline CDR1 is KGHSH and CDR2 is LQKENI. CDR3 sequence reads: CASSPGQGRSGANVLTF. The CDR3 DNA sequence: TGTGCCAGCTCACCGGGACAGGGCAGATCTGGGGCCAACGTCCTGACTTTC.

The rearrangement links TRBV7-2 to TRBJ1-4; 7 bases match TRBD1. The germline CDR1 and CDR2 sequences are SGHTA and FQGNSA. The ends lost 5 bases at V and 0 bases at J; junction bases unmatched: 12. The CDR3 spans 18 residues. The DNA of the CDR3 is TGTGCCAGCAGCCCTCGGCAACTAGACAGGGCAACTAATGAAAAACTGTTTTTT. Translated, it gives CASSPRQLDRATNEKLFF.

The V gene is TRBV15, the J gene TRBJ1-1; no definite D call. Trimming took off 4 bases at V and 1 base at J, with 7 bases between the two ends. CDR1 and CDR2 (germline): LNHNV, YYDKDF (reference sequence). The CDR3 totals 13 residues. This CDR3 reads CATSNGRNTEAFF. The CDR3 DNA reads as TGTGCCACCAGCAATGGGCGGAACACTGAAGCTTTCTTT. Using reference TRBV15 and TRBJ1-1 for the parts outside the CDR3, the full variable domain is DAMVIQNPRYQVTQFGKPVTLSCSQTLNHNVMYWYQQKSSQAPKLLFHYYDKDFNNEADTPDNFQSRRPNTSFCFLDIRSPGLGDTAMYLCATSNGRNTEAFFGQGTRLTVV.

V is TRBV4-1 and J is TRBJ1-2; no clear D gene. Trimming removed 0 bases at V and 1 base at J, with 6 bases between. Germline lookup yields CDR1 MGHRA and CDR2 YSYEKL. The CDR3 has 14 amino acids. CDR3 region: CASSQDSINYGYTF. CDR3 in DNA: TGCGCCAGCAGCCAAGACAGCATTAACTATGGCTACACCTTC.

This rearrangement joins TRBV18 to TRBJ2-1; possible D gene TRBD1, 6 bases. CDR3 length equals 15 residues. Germline loops: CDR1 KGHSH, CDR2 LQKENI. V gave up 6 bases and J gave up 5 bases, with 17 bases separating them. CDR3: CASSLGDMADNEQFF. DNA for the CDR3: TGTGCCAGCTCCCTGGGGGACATGGCCGACAATGAGCAGTTCTTC.

The DNA for the CDR3 is TGTGCCAGCAGTGAATGGGGGAGGGAGCGGGAGACCCAGTACTTC. Amino acids: CASSEWGRERETQYF. The chain couples TRBV6-1 to TRBJ2-5, with 7 bases matching TRBD2. The trim removed 2 bases at V and 5 bases at J, leaving 8 bases unmatched. Germline values: CDR1 MNHNS, CDR2 SASEGT. This CDR3 region has 15 residues.

This clone was counted a single time. The V and J genes are TRBV11-2 and TRBJ2-1, with D perhaps TRBD1 (6 bases). The germline V gene encodes CDR1 SGHAT and CDR2 FQNNGV. The V gene lost 3 bases and the J gene lost 3 bases, with 12 bases spanning the gap. This CDR3 is built from 15 residues. The CDR3 sequence: CASSFRQDIYNEQFF. CDR3 DNA sequence: TGTGCCAGCAGCTTCAGACAGGATATCTACAATGAGCAGTTCTTC. Drawing the rest from reference TRBV11-2 and TRBJ2-1, the complete variable domain is EAGVAQSPRYKIIEKRQSVAFWCNPISGHATLYWYQQILGQGPKLLIQFQNNGVVDDSQLPKDRFSAERLKGVDSTLKIQPAKLEDSAVYLCASSFRQDIYNEQFFGPGTRLTVL.